Listed below are T cell receptor beta chains from one sample, sequenced in a study of T cells after yellow fever vaccination. TCRdb re-analysed the 5' RACE reads in MiXCR, keeping a single row per CDR3 protein. This table holds over 300,000 distinct CDR3 sequences, 3.6% found once. The sequences come from PBMCs, collected on the day of the yellow fever booster vaccination. The receptors shown here come from a young man who received the YFV17D yellow fever vaccine. The CDR3 runs from the conserved cysteine through the conserved F or W. D genes are given only for firm matches. Expanded clones are given a class, and other clones once, few, many or no size at all.

>TRBV5-1|TRBJ2-1|many|TRBD2
TGCGCCAGCAGCTTGCGGGGGGATAGCTCCTACAATGAGCAGTTCTTC
CASSLRGDSSYNEQFF
>TRBV14|TRBJ2-3|few|NA
TGTGCCAGCAGCAGATTACAGGGTGGAGGCACAGATACGCAGTATTTT
CASSRLQGGGTDTQYF
>TRBV4-2|TRBJ2-7|many|NA
TGTGCCAGCAGCCAGTTTAAAGGTTACGAGCAGTACTTC
CASSQFKGYEQYF
>TRBV9|TRBJ2-1|NA|TRBD1
TGTGCCAGCAGCGTCCTCGGGACAGGGTATGATGAGCAGTTCTTC
CASSVLGTGYDEQFF
>TRBV5-1|TRBJ1-3|many|NA
TGCGCCAGCAGCTTACAGGGAACTGGAAACACCATATATTTT
CASSLQGTGNTIYF
>TRBV7-2|TRBJ2-7|many|NA
TGTGCCAGCAGCTTAGCTGGACGAAACTACGAGCAGTACTTC
CASSLAGRNYEQYF
>TRBV5-1|TRBJ2-2|many|NA
TGCGCCAGCAGCGCGAACAGGGTGGAGAACACCGGGGAGCTGTTTTTT
CASSANRVENTGELFF
>TRBV4-3|TRBJ1-2|few|TRBD1
TGCGCCAGCAGCCACCCGGGACAGGGTGACGGCTACACCTTC
CASSHPGQGDGYTF
>TRBV29-1|TRBJ1-1|many|TRBD1
TGCAGCGTTGAAAACACCAGGGGGACTGAAGCTTTCTTT
CSVENTRGTEAFF
>TRBV19|TRBJ1-4|few|NA
TGTGCCAGTAGTCTAAAAGGAGGGGTGGATTATGAAAAACTGTTTTTT
CASSLKGGVDYEKLFF
>TRBV11-2|TRBJ2-5|many|NA
TGTGCCAGCTCTCCTTCGGTCCAAGAGACCCAGTACTTC
CASSPSVQETQYF
>TRBV5-1|TRBJ1-4|many|NA
TGCGCCAGCAGCTCGGGGTGGAACGTTGAAAAACTGTTTTTT
CASSSGWNVEKLFF
>TRBV7-2|TRBJ2-5|many|NA
TGTGCCAGCAGCCCCCGGACTCGGGCAGAGACCCAGTACTTC
CASSPRTRAETQYF